The clone carrying this T cell receptor beta chain was counted between two and nine times. Its target is unknown. The data belong to a study of T cell repertoires in cytomegalovirus infection. Study-wide context: Newly reported HLA-C-restricted and thoroughly characterized HLA-B-restricted CMV epitopes were employed. CMV infection plus the matching HLA type was flagged by public TCR beta signatures. Study-wide results and caveats: The cumulative frequency of public TCR beta families distinguished individuals who carried CMV together with the relevant HLA. In two of eight donors, the top clonotype was HLA-C-restricted CMV-specific.

TCRdb re-analysed the reads in MiXCR, keeping a single row per CDR3 protein. Of approximately 910,000 distinct CDR3 sequences listed, under 40% are singletons. The receptor was isolated from a human donor in good health (CMV status not recorded). Some clones in this sample may be carry-over from other donors' samples. The sample in question was cultured CD8+ T cells from PBMCs, obtained from culture after CMV antigen stimulation.

This chain's CDR3 is CASSLFRVNTEAFF. CDR3 sequence (DNA): TGTGCCAGCAGTTTGTTTCGGGTGAACACTGAAGCTTTCTTT. V is TRBV28 and J is TRBJ1-1, with D unresolved. The CDR3 runs 14 residues. V shed 3 bases and J shed 0 bases, with 8 bases lying between them. Germline CDR1 is MDHEN and CDR2 is SYDVKM.